The 17 T cell receptor beta chains below all came from one sample that was sequenced in a study of shared clonotypes between healthy human individuals. Profiling relied on immunoSEQ multiplex PCR, and the TCRdb table lists in-frame clones only, not all of them. The sample has about 2.4 million clones, around nine tenths seen once. The sample comprised naive CD4+ T cells sorted from blood. Subset reported: CD45RA+ positively selected. Receptors were obtained from a man between 18 and 35 years old in good health.

V and J are TRBV5-6 and TRBJ2-7, with D uncertain. Looked up from germline, CDR1 is SGHDT and CDR2 is YYEEEE. V shed 1 base and J shed 0 bases, with 5 bases lying between them. CDR3 length equals 13 residues. The CDR3 loop reads CASSLTTSYEQYF. The CDR3 bases are TGTGCCAGCAGCTTGACAACCTCCTACGAGCAGTACTTC.

The chain carries TRBV19 and TRBJ2-5; no clear D gene. There are 14 residues in the CDR3. Trimming took off 1 base at V and 3 bases at J, with 9 bases between the two ends. Germline V lookup: CDR1 LNHDA, CDR2 SQIVND (reference sequence). This chain's CDR3 is CASSIAGFEETQYF. The CDR3 nucleotides are TGTGCCAGTAGTATAGCGGGTTTCGAAGAGACCCAGTACTTC.

V gene TRBV7-2 combines with J gene TRBJ2-5, with D possibly being TRBD1 (6 bases). V was shortened by 2 bases and J by 4 bases, with 8 bases between the two germline ends. CDR1 is SGHTA, CDR2 FQGNSA, per germline. This CDR3 contains 13 residues. The CDR3 DNA follows: TGTGCCAGCAGCTTATCAGGGGCAGAGACCCAGTACTTC. It encodes CASSLSGAETQYF.

This chain links TRBV5-1 with TRBJ2-1, with TRBD1 identical over 9 bases. CDR3 length: 15 amino acids. The V segment lost 5 bases and the J segment 6 bases; nucleotides outside the gene matches: 9. Germline values: CDR1 SGHRS, CDR2 YFSETQ. The CDR3 nucleotides read TGCGCCAGCAGAAAGGGTGAGACAGGGGGCAATGAGCAGTTCTTC. Protein: CASRKGETGGNEQFF. Looking up the rest from reference TRBV5-1 and TRBJ2-1 gives the full variable domain: KAGVTQTPRYLIKTRGQQVTLSCSPISGHRSVSWYQQTPGQGLQFLFEYFSETQRNKGNFPGRFSGRQFSNSRSEMNVSTLELGDSALYLCASRKGETGGNEQFFGPGTRLTVL.

The V call is TRBV11-2, the J call TRBJ2-7; D ambiguous. The CDR3 contains 15 residues. Deletions cut 2 bases from V and 0 bases from J, with 11 bases between. Germline CDR1 SGHAT, CDR2 FQNNGV. The CDR3 region has the DNA TGTGCCAGCAGCTTAACAACCGGGTCCTCCTACGAGCAGTACTTC. Translated, it gives CASSLTTGSSYEQYF.

This chain connects TRBV29-1 to TRBJ2-2, with 8 bases aligning to TRBD2. Looked up from germline, CDR1 is SQVTM and CDR2 is ANQGSEA. After removal of 0 bases from V and 4 bases from J, the junction contained 7 bases not matched to a gene. CDR3 length: 16 amino acids. For the CDR3, the DNA is TGCAGCGTTGAAGAGGGTACTAGCGGTCTCACCGGGGAGCTGTTTTTT. This translates into CSVEEGTSGLTGELFF.

The chain links TRBV4-2 to TRBJ1-3; D is unclear. CDR1 is LGHNA and CDR2 is YNFKEQ in the germline V gene. V was pared by 5 bases and J by 0 bases, with 17 bases between. CDR3 length equals 17 residues. DNA for the CDR3: TGTGCCAGCAGCACCCACAGTCTTCTTTTCTCTGGAAACACCATATATTTT. It is translated as CASSTHSLLFSGNTIYF.

The chain recombines TRBV18 with TRBJ2-4; D assignment may be TRBD1 or TRBD2 (5 bases each). In germline, CDR1 is KGHSH, CDR2 LQKENI. V lost 0 bases to trimming and J lost 0 bases, with 12 bases between them. This CDR3 spans 17 amino acids. DNA for the CDR3: TGTGCCAGCTCACCACCGGGACGGATCCTAGCCAAAAACATTCAGTACTTC. It is translated as CASSPPGRILAKNIQYF.

The rearrangement joins TRBV9 to TRBJ2-2; D perhaps matches TRBD2 (5 bases). Trimming stripped 5 bases from V and 1 base from J, with 9 bases between. Germline-derived CDR1 and CDR2 are SGDLS and YYNGEE. This CDR3 comprises 14 residues. CDR3 DNA sequence: TGTGCCAGCAGGCCGGGATGGAACACCGGGGAGCTGTTTTTT. Translated: CASRPGWNTGELFF.

V is TRBV18 and J is TRBJ1-3; 9 bases are a match to TRBD1. CDR3 length: 18 residues. The J segment lost 1 base and the V segment lost 3 bases, leaving 10 bases of the junction unmatched. Germline V gene data show CDR1 as KGHSH and CDR2 as LQKENI. The chain's CDR3 is CASSPLTLTGGSGNTIYF. DNA for the CDR3: TGTGCCAGCTCACCCTTGACCTTGACAGGGGGATCTGGAAACACCATATATTTT.

The genes are TRBV6-5 and TRBJ2-3; D is undetermined. The ends were cut back, 7 bases at V and 0 bases at J, with 11 bases in the middle. Germline values: CDR1 MNHEY, CDR2 SVGAGI. The CDR3 loop spans 14 amino acids. CDR3 protein: CASKGMISTDTQYF. The DNA for the CDR3 is TGTGCCAGCAAAGGGATGATTAGCACAGATACGCAGTATTTT.

This clone was detected only once. The chain recombines TRBV6-1 with TRBJ1-1, with D hard to call. Per germline, CDR1 MNHNS and CDR2 SASEGT. Trimming removed 6 bases at V and 1 base at J, with 12 bases between. This CDR3 comprises 14 residues. CDR3 sequence: CASSVESRNTEAFF. The CDR3 DNA reads TGTGCCAGCAGCGTGGAGTCGAGGAACACTGAAGCTTTCTTT.

As for this clone: The same CDR3 is also encoded by other DNA sequences in this sample. The chain is built from TRBV6-5 and TRBJ1-2; 8 positions match TRBD1. Germline V gene lookup returns CDR1 MNHEY and CDR2 SVGAGI. The J segment lost 4 bases and the V segment lost 0 bases, leaving 4 bases of the junction unmatched. The CDR3 has 15 amino acids. In DNA, the CDR3 is TGTGCCAGCAGTTACTCGGGGACAGGCGTCTATGGCTACACCTTC. It specifies CASSYSGTGVYGYTF.

The chain links TRBV6-1 to TRBJ2-7, with D unclear. The CDR3 is made up of 14 amino acids. V dropped 5 bases and J dropped 0 bases, with 11 bases sitting between them. The germline V gene has CDR1 MNHNS and CDR2 SASEGT. The CDR3 reads CASSSSRSSYEQYF. For the CDR3, the DNA is TGTGCCAGCAGTAGTAGCCGAAGCTCCTACGAGCAGTACTTC.

This chain connects TRBV6-5 to TRBJ2-5; TRBD1 matches 8 bases. This CDR3 comprises 13 residues. V gave up 9 bases and J gave up 5 bases; unmatched junction bases: 8. The germline V gene encodes CDR1 MNHEY and CDR2 SVGAGI. CDR3 in amino acids: CASRRGLQETQYF. For the CDR3, the DNA is TGTGCCAGTCGCAGGGGGCTGCAGGAGACCCAGTACTTC.

The rearrangement uses TRBV7-9 and TRBJ1-3; D is uncertain. Germline V gives CDR1 SEHNR, CDR2 FQNEAQ (reference sequence). Trimming stripped 5 bases from V and 1 base from J, with 12 bases between. The CDR3 totals 15 residues. The CDR3 region has the DNA TGTGCCAGCAGCCCTCGACGGTTGTCTGGAAACACCATATATTTT. Protein sequence: CASSPRRLSGNTIYF.

The chain joins TRBV6-5 to TRBJ2-7; 7 nucleotides match TRBD1. Germline V CDR1 and CDR2: MNHEY, SVGAGI. The CDR3 spans 14 residues. V lost 0 bases, J lost 6 bases, and 5 bases stayed unmatched. CDR3 sequence: CASSYSGTVSEQYF. The CDR3 nucleotides read TGTGCCAGCAGTTACTCCGGGACAGTAAGCGAGCAGTACTTC.